The 25 T cell receptor beta chains below were found in one sample sequenced in a study of shared clonotypes between healthy human individuals. Repertoires were generated with immunoSEQ multiplex PCR, while TCRdb's copy carries only in-frame clones and drops some. The table lists approximately 2.5 million clones, 90% to 95% of them singletons. The specimen sequenced was naive CD4+ T cells sorted from blood. The subset here: CD45RA+ positively selected. These receptors were taken from a man between 18 and 29 years old in good health.

The V gene is TRBV5-8, the J gene TRBJ2-3, with D hard to call. Germline CDR1 SGHTS, CDR2 YDEGEE. There are 16 residues in the CDR3. V gave up 4 bases and J gave up 5 bases, with 20 bases separating them. The CDR3 DNA sequence: TGTGCCAGCAGCCCACGCCTGCGAGGCCATCAAGATACGCAGTATTTT. It is translated as CASSPRLRGHQDTQYF.

The rearrangement uses TRBV18 and TRBJ1-2; tentative D call: TRBD1 (5 bases). Germline assignment: CDR1 KGHSH and CDR2 LQKENI. Trimming cost V 4 bases and J 1 base, with 13 bases left between them. This CDR3 is 15 amino acids long. CDR3 sequence reads: CASSLGTDYNYGYTF. In nucleotides, the CDR3 is TGTGCCAGCTCACTGGGGACGGACTATAACTATGGCTACACCTTC. Based on the CDR3 plus reference TRBV18 and TRBJ1-2, the full variable domain is NAGVMQNPRHLVRRRGQEARLRCSPMKGHSHVYWYRQLPEEGLKFMVYLQKENIIDESGMPKERFSAEFPKEGPSILRIQQVVRGDSAAYFCASSLGTDYNYGYTFGSGTRLTVV.

The V gene is TRBV11-1, the J gene TRBJ1-2, with 7 nucleotides matching TRBD1. The CDR3 spans 14 residues. The germline CDR1 and CDR2 sequences are SGHAT and FQDESV (reference sequence). With 5 bases clipped from V and 8 bases from J, the junction kept 11 bases outside the gene matches. As DNA, the CDR3 is TGTGCCAGCAGCGGATTCCAGGGGGTGGAGGGCTACACCTTC. Its translation is CASSGFQGVEGYTF.

V is TRBV19 and J is TRBJ2-2, with 13 nucleotides matching TRBD2. Germline V lookup: CDR1 LNHDA, CDR2 SQIVND (reference sequence). V was clipped by 4 bases and J by 4 bases; unmatched bases: 3. This CDR3 is built from 16 residues. The CDR3 protein is CASSTGTSGVTGELFF. CDR3 sequence (DNA): TGTGCCAGTAGTACTGGGACTAGCGGGGTCACCGGGGAGCTGTTTTTT.

A single count supports this clone. This chain joins TRBV5-1 and TRBJ2-2; D is possibly TRBD1 (5 bases). Germline CDR1 reads SGHRS; CDR2 reads YFSETQ. V was trimmed by 1 base and J by 1 base, leaving 11 bases between them. The length of the CDR3 is 16 residues. CDR3 region: CASSLLDTGNTGELFF. Written as DNA, the CDR3 is TGCGCCAGCAGCTTGTTAGATACAGGGAACACCGGGGAGCTGTTTTTT.

This sequence joins TRBV2 and TRBJ1-1, with unresolved D. Deletions cut 4 bases from V and 1 base from J, with 7 bases between. This CDR3 is 13 amino acids long. Germline-derived CDR1 and CDR2 are SNHLY and FYNNEI. The CDR3 spells CASSALRNTEAFF. As DNA, the CDR3 is TGTGCCAGCAGTGCGTTACGGAACACTGAAGCTTTCTTT.

Here the CDR3 DNA reads TGTGCCAGCAGCCTCGGGACATTCCAAGAGACCCAGTACTTC. Its protein product is CASSLGTFQETQYF. The gene calls are TRBV5-6 and TRBJ2-5, with a weak D call TRBD1 (6 bases). Trimming removed 4 bases from V and 1 base from J, with 11 bases in between. The CDR3 contains 14 residues. Germline CDR1 reads SGHDT; CDR2 reads YYEEEE.

This clone has just one count. The chain uses TRBV9 and TRBJ2-2, with unresolved D. V gave up 4 bases and J gave up 0 bases, with 7 bases separating them. Per the germline V gene, CDR1 is SGDLS and CDR2 is YYNGEE. CDR3 size: 14 residues. CDR3 nucleotides: TGTGCCAGCAGCAATTGGGCGAACACCGGGGAGCTGTTTTTT. It encodes CASSNWANTGELFF.

V is TRBV7-8 and J is TRBJ2-7, with D unresolved. Trimming cost V 5 bases and J 3 bases, with 20 bases left between them. This CDR3 is built from 16 residues. Germline V gene lookup returns CDR1 SGHVS and CDR2 FQNEAQ. CDR3 nucleotides: TGTGCCAGCAGCCCCCAAAGCCTGACGTCTTTCTACGAGCAGTACTTC. This encodes CASSPQSLTSFYEQYF.

Comments on this clone: A junction end diverges from the germline sequence, so it may reflect a read error. The chain uses TRBV30 and TRBJ2-5, with 7 bases aligning to TRBD1. Germline CDR1 is GTSNPN and CDR2 is SVGIG (reference sequence). The CDR3 spans 13 residues. This CDR3 is CASHRGNQEAQYF. Here the CDR3 DNA reads TGTGCCTCCCACAGGGGAAACCAAGAGGCCCAGTACTTC.

This chain joins TRBV10-3 and TRBJ2-3; TRBD1 is a possible D gene (5 bases). V lost 4 bases and J lost 7, with 15 bases in between. Per the germline V gene, CDR1 is ENHRY and CDR2 is SYGVKD. The CDR3 is 14 residues long. This CDR3 reads CAISGQSVTNTQYF. DNA for the CDR3: TGTGCCATCAGTGGACAGTCAGTAACGAATACGCAGTATTTT.

The chain combines TRBV5-1 with TRBJ1-2, with D unclear. Per germline, CDR1 SGHRS and CDR2 YFSETQ. This CDR3 region has 16 residues. Trimming removed 0 bases at V and 0 bases at J, with 12 bases between. This CDR3 reads CASSLGRPLTNYGYTF. CDR3 bases: TGCGCCAGCAGCTTGGGCAGGCCCCTAACTAACTATGGCTACACCTTC.

The gene calls are TRBV12-5 and TRBJ1-1; D is unresolved. This CDR3 comprises 13 residues. The germline gives CDR1 LGHNT, CDR2 FRNRAP. Trimming pared 6 bases from V and 1 base from J, leaving 9 bases between. CDR3 in amino acids: CASGHMRNTEAFF. The CDR3 coding sequence is TGTGCTAGTGGCCACATGAGGAACACTGAAGCTTTCTTT.

This sequence joins TRBV27 and TRBJ1-6; D ambiguous. The germline gives CDR1 MNHEY, CDR2 SMNVEV (reference sequence). CDR3 size: 13 residues. Trimming cost V 3 bases and J 9 bases, with 9 bases left between them. The CDR3 spells CASSFGQPSPLHF. For the CDR3, the DNA is TGTGCCAGCAGTTTTGGTCAGCCTTCACCCCTCCACTTT.

J is TRBJ2-5 and V is TRBV29-1; D tentatively fits TRBD1 or TRBD2 (6 bases each). Germline-derived CDR1 and CDR2 are SQVTM and ANQGSEA. V lost 1 base, J lost 0 bases, and 15 bases lay in between. The CDR3 sequence is 16 residues long. The CDR3 region is CSVEGGRGRDQETQYF. As DNA, the CDR3 is TGCAGCGTTGAAGGGGGACGGGGGCGAGACCAAGAGACCCAGTACTTC.

The V gene is TRBV4-1, the J gene TRBJ1-5; 8 bases align to TRBD1. CDR1 and CDR2 from the germline V gene are MGHRA and YSYEKL. This CDR3 spans 17 amino acids. The V gene end was trimmed by 3 bases and the J gene end by 3 bases; junction bases not matched to a gene: 10. CDR3 loop: CASSQGGRTGHNQPQHF. CDR3 nucleotides: TGCGCCAGCAGCCAGGGAGGACGGACAGGGCACAATCAGCCCCAGCATTTT.

This clone was seen just once. The V call is TRBV9, the J call TRBJ2-2, with 8 bases fitting TRBD2. The germline CDR1 and CDR2 sequences are SGDLS and YYNGEE. CDR3 length: 17 amino acids. Losses at the gene ends were 0 bases for V and 5 bases for J; bases not matched to a gene: 9. The CDR3 DNA follows: TGTGCCAGCAGCGTAGGTGGTTCGTCTAGCGGGACCGGGGAGCTGTTTTTT. Its protein product is CASSVGGSSSGTGELFF.

This sequence joins TRBV11-2 and TRBJ2-1; D call uncertain. Trimming removed 2 bases at V and 4 bases at J, with 9 bases between. This CDR3 comprises 14 residues. CDR1 and CDR2 from the germline V gene are SGHAT and FQNNGV. The CDR3 here is CASSLTTPYNEQFF. The CDR3, as DNA: TGTGCCAGCAGCTTAACGACACCATACAATGAGCAGTTCTTC.

This clone was picked up one time. The rearrangement joins TRBV25-1 to TRBJ2-3; D is undetermined. Trimming left V 3 bases short and J 7 bases short, with 14 bases between. Germline CDR1 is MGHDK and CDR2 is SYGVNS. There are 14 residues in the CDR3. The CDR3 loop reads CASSDPPSDHTQYF. DNA for the CDR3: TGTGCCAGCAGTGATCCCCCCAGCGACCATACGCAGTATTTT.

This chain uses TRBV5-4 with TRBJ2-5; 11 nucleotides match TRBD2. The germline CDR1 and CDR2 sequences are SGHNT and YYREEE (reference sequence). The CDR3 totals 15 residues. The J segment lost 5 bases and the V segment lost 3 bases, leaving 6 bases of the junction unmatched. CDR3 DNA sequence: TGTGCCAGCAGCTACGGACTAGCGGGTGAGGAGACCCAGTACTTC. Amino acids: CASSYGLAGEETQYF.

The chain links TRBV7-2 to TRBJ2-2, with 10 bases that match TRBD2. The V segment lost 4 bases and the J segment 2 bases; nucleotides outside the gene matches: 13. This CDR3 is 19 amino acids long. Germline V CDR1 and CDR2: SGHTA, FQGNSA. CDR3 amino acids: CASSSDIAGGRKNTGELFF. In DNA form, the CDR3 reads TGTGCCAGCAGCTCAGATATAGCGGGGGGCCGGAAAAACACCGGGGAGCTGTTTTTT.

This sequence joins TRBV30 and TRBJ1-1; D is perhaps TRBD1 (5 bases). The CDR3 contains 14 residues. Per the germline V gene, CDR1 is GTSNPN and CDR2 is SVGIG (reference sequence). V lost 7 bases and J 0 bases, leaving 15 bases between the germline ends. CDR3 bases: TGTGCCTTGAACTCGGGGCACATGAACACTGAAGCTTTCTTT. As protein: CALNSGHMNTEAFF.

V is TRBV29-1 and J is TRBJ2-1, with 7 bases lining up with TRBD2. This CDR3 is 13 amino acids long. Germline CDR1 SQVTM, CDR2 ANQGSEA. The ends lost 7 bases at V and 9 bases at J; junction bases unmatched: 12. CDR3 amino acids: CSDRRENYGEQFF. CDR3 DNA: TGCAGCGACCGGCGGGAGAACTACGGTGAGCAGTTCTTC.

The V and J genes are TRBV6-1 and TRBJ2-7; D not resolved. CDR1 and CDR2 (germline): MNHNS, SASEGT. Trimming cost V 2 bases and J 2 bases, with 10 bases left between them. This CDR3 has 14 amino acids. DNA of the CDR3: TGTGCCAGCAGTGAATGGGCAGCTACCTACGAGCAGTACTTC. This gives the protein CASSEWAATYEQYF.

This clone appeared a single time. The sample has other DNA sequences that encode this CDR3 too. This chain uses TRBV5-4 with TRBJ1-2, with 9 bases lining up with TRBD1. J gave up 6 bases and V 2 bases, and 5 bases lay outside the gene matches. In germline, CDR1 is SGHNT, CDR2 YYREEE (reference sequence). The CDR3 has 14 amino acids. The CDR3 DNA sequence: TGTGCCAGCAGCTTAGGACAGGGGATGGATGGCTACACCTTC. Its protein is CASSLGQGMDGYTF. The whole variable domain, filled in from reference TRBV5-4 and TRBJ1-2, reads ETGVTQSPTHLIKTRGQQVTLRCSSQSGHNTVSWYQQALGQGPQFIFQYYREEENGRGNFPPRFSGLQFPNYSSELNVNALELDDSALYLCASSLGQGMDGYTFGSGTRLTVV.